Listed here is a single T cell receptor beta chain. Its antigen is as yet unknown. Transcripts of RNA were the source for amplifying TCR beta CDR3 regions. HTBI primers primed a first-round RT-PCR, and a second-round multiplex PCR followed. TCRdb re-called the multiplex PCR reads with MiXCR, one entry per CDR3 protein. This sample has a few hundred thousand distinct CDR3 sequences, with roughly 14% found just once. The source of the sample is a study of Graves' ophthalmopathy and Graves' hyperthyroidism. Study results and caveats: Sensitivity reached 85% to 90% and specificity approximately 81% for a 13-signature model separating ophthalmopathy from stable hyperthyroidism.

Orbital computed tomography, together with clinical symptoms, serum thyroxine, TRAb and thyroid ultrasound, was used for diagnosis. The PBMCs had their origin in 7.5 to 10 ml of fresh peripheral blood. V trimming: 4 bases; J trimming: 4 bases; junction bases outside the gene matches: 3. The CDR3 runs to 13 residues. Germline-derived CDR1 and CDR2 are MDHEN and SYDVKM. This chain uses TRBV28 with TRBJ1-2; TRBD1 agrees at 7 bases. The sample was peripheral blood. This TCR derives from a woman aged 18-29 years with stable Graves' hyperthyroidism. CDR3 DNA: TGTGCCAGCAGTTGGGGGGACAGCTATGGCTACACCTTC. Translated: CASSWGDSYGYTF.